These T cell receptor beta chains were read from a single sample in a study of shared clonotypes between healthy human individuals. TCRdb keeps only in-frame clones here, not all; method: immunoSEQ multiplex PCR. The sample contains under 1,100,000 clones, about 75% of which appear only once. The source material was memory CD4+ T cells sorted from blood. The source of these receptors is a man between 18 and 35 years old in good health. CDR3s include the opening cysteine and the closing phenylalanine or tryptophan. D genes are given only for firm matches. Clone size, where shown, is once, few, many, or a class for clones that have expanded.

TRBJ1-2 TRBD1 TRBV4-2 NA TGTGCCAGCAGCCAAGACCGGACAGGGAACTATGGCTACACCTTC CASSQDRTGNYGYTF
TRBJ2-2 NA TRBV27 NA TGTGCCAGCAGTCAAACACCTGCGACCGGGGAGCTGTTTTTT CASSQTPATGELFF
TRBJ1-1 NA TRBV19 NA TGTGCCAGTAGTACAGGACAGAAGAACACTGAAGCTTTCTTT CASSTGQKNTEAFF
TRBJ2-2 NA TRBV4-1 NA TGCGCCAGCAGCCAAGCGGGAATTTGGACCGGGGAGCTGTTTTTT CASSQAGIWTGELFF
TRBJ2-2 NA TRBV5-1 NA TGCGCCAGCAGCCCGGACGGTTATAACACCGGGGAGCTGTTTTTT CASSPDGYNTGELFF
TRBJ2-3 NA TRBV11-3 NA TGTGCCAGCAGCTTTAGACAGCCAGATACGCAGTATTTT CASSFRQPDTQYF
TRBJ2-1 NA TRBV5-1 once TGCGCCAGCAGCTTGATGGGGGTTTCCTACAATGAGCAGTTCTTC CASSLMGVSYNEQFF
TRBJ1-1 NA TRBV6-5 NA TGTGCCAGCAGGCGGGATCCTATGGTGAACACTGAAGCTTTCTTT CASRRDPMVNTEAFF
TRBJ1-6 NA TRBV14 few TGTGCCAGCAGCCGGGGCGCATCACCCCTCCACTTT CASSRGASPLHF
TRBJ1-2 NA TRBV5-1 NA TGCGCCAGCAGCGCTGCCGGGACGGCGAAGAACTATGGCTACACCTTC CASSAAGTAKNYGYTF
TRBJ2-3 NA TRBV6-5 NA TGTGCCAGCAGCCGAGGGACAACAGATACGCAGTATTTT CASSRGTTDTQYF
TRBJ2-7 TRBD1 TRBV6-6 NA TGTGCCAGCCGGGACAGACTTTACGAGCAGTACTTC CASRDRLYEQYF
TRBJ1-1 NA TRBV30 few TGTGCCTGGAGGGGGACGAACACTGAAGCTTTCTTT CAWRGTNTEAFF
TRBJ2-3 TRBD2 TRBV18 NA TGTGCCAGCTCGACAAGCGGGGGGGGCCAAGATACGCAGTATTTT CASSTSGGGQDTQYF
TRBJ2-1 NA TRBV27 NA TGTGCCAGCAGTTTCCTCGGGGGCAGCGAGTTCTTC CASSFLGGSEFF
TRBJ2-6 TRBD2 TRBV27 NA TGTGCCAGCAGGCCCCCTAGCGGGAGAACTGGGGCCAACGTCCTGACTTTC CASRPPSGRTGANVLTF
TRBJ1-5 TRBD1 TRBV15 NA TGTGCCACCAGCAGAGAAAGGGTTTCTCTATCTCCGGACAGGGACGGGGGGCAGCCCCAGCATTTT CATSRERVSLSPDRDGGQPQHF
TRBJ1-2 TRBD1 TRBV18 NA TGTGCCAGCTCACCACCGAGTGACAGGGCCGCCCCCTTC CASSPPSDRAAPF
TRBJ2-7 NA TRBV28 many TGTGCCAGCAGTTCGGACAGTTCCTACGAGCAGTACTTC CASSSDSSYEQYF
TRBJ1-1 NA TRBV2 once TGTGCCAGCAGTGATTTCGGCAGTAAAGCTTTCTTT CASSDFGSKAFF
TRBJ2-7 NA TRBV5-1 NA TGCGCCAGCAGCTTTGACAAGATCTACGAGCAGTACTTC CASSFDKIYEQYF
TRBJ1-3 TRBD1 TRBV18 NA TGTGCCAGCTCACTCGGACAGGTCGGGTCTGGAAACACCATATATTTT CASSLGQVGSGNTIYF
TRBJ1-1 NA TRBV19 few TGTGCCAGTAGTATCTCCATGAACACTGAAGCTTTCTTT CASSISMNTEAFF
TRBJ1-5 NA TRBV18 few TGTGCCAGCTCACCACAGGGCAGGGGAGATAGCAATCAGCCCCAGCATTTT CASSPQGRGDSNQPQHF
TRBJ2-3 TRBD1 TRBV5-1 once TGCGCCAGCAGCTTGAGACAGGGGGTCCCAGATACGCAGTATTTT CASSLRQGVPDTQYF
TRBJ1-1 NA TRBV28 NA TGTGCCAGCAGTAACAGGGCGTTAGGGGACACTGAAGCTTTCTTT CASSNRALGDTEAFF
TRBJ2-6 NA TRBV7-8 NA TGTGCCAGCAGCAGAAATCCCGGACGGTCTGGGGCCAACGTCCTGACTTTC CASSRNPGRSGANVLTF
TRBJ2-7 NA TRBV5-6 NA TGTGCCAGCAGCTTGAGGACAACCTACGAGCAGTACTTC CASSLRTTYEQYF
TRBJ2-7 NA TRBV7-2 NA TGTGCCAGCAGCTCTAACTACGAGCAGTACTTC CASSSNYEQYF
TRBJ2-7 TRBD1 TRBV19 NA TGTGCCAGTACCGATACTCCGGGACAGTCAATCGGCGAGCAGTACTTC CASTDTPGQSIGEQYF
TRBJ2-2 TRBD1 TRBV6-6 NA TGTGCCGGCCACAGGGGCGCGAACACCGGGGAGCTGTTTTTT CAGHRGANTGELFF
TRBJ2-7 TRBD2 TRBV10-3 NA TGTGCCATCAGGATGTCATTAGCGGGGGACTACGAGCAGTACTTC CAIRMSLAGDYEQYF
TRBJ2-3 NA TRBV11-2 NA TGTGCCAGCAGCCCAACCACAGATACGCAGTATTTT CASSPTTDTQYF
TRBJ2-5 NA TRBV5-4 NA TGTGCCAGCAGCTTGGAGCAGCAAGAGACCCAGTACTTC CASSLEQQETQYF
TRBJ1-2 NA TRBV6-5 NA TGTGCCAGCAGTTACTCTGGGGCGCGGGGCTACACCTTC CASSYSGARGYTF
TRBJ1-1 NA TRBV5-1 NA TGCGCCAGCAGCTTGGGGAGGACCTTGAACACTGAAGCTTTCTTT CASSLGRTLNTEAFF
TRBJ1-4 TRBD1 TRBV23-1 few TGCGCCAGCGACCCCGGGACAGGGGGTGAAAAACTGTTTTTT CASDPGTGGEKLFF
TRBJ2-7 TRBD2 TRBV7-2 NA TGTGCCAGCAGCCTATGGACTAGCGGGGCCTACGAGCAGTACTTC CASSLWTSGAYEQYF
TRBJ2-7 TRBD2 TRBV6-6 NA TGTGCCAGCAGTTCCGCGGGAGGGGGTCCTCACGAGCAGTACTTC CASSSAGGGPHEQYF
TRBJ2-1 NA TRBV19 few TGTGCCAGTAGGCCTGGGCGGGTCGATGAGCAGTTCTTC CASRPGRVDEQFF
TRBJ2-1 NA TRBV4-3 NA TGCGCCAGCAGCCAAGAATCTGCGGGTGAGCAGTTCTTC CASSQESAGEQFF
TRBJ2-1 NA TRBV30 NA TGTGCCTGGAGTGTACGGGGCACTGAGCAGTTCTTC CAWSVRGTEQFF
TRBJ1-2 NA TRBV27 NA TGTGCCAGCAGAGGGGATAACTATGGCTACACCTTC CASRGDNYGYTF
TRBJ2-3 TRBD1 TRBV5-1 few TGCGCCAGCAGCCCAGGGGGAGCAGATACGCAGTATTTT CASSPGGADTQYF
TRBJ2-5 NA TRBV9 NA TGTGCCAGCAGCGCCATCGGGGTCAACCCACAAGAGACCCAGTACTTC CASSAIGVNPQETQYF
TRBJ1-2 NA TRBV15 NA TGTGCCACCAGCAGAGATCGGGGGGACCTAGGCTACACCTTC CATSRDRGDLGYTF
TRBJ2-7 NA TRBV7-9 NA TGTGCCAGCAGCTTCGGCAAGTACTTC CASSFGKYF
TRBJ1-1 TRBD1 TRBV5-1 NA TGCGCCAGCAGCTTGGACCGACAGGGGGTCACTGAAGCTTTCTTT CASSLDRQGVTEAFF
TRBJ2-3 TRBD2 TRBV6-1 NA TGTGCCAGCAGTGAAGCGGACTGGCGGGGGGGAAGGGATACGCAGTATTTT CASSEADWRGGRDTQYF
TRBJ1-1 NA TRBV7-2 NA TGTGCCAGCGGGTCCGGGAGCGTGAACACTGAAGCTTTCTTT CASGSGSVNTEAFF
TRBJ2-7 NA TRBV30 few TGTGCCTGGAGTGTAGAGTACGAGCAGTACTTC CAWSVEYEQYF
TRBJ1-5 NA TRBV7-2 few TGTGCCAGCAGCTTATTCGGGGCAGGGAATCAGCCCCAGCATTTT CASSLFGAGNQPQHF
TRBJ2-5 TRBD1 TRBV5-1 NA TGCGCCAGCAGCTTGGAACAGGGGTGGGAGACCCAGTACTTC CASSLEQGWETQYF
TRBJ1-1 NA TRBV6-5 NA TGTGCCAGCGGACTAGGACAGTACACTGAAGCTTTCTTT CASGLGQYTEAFF